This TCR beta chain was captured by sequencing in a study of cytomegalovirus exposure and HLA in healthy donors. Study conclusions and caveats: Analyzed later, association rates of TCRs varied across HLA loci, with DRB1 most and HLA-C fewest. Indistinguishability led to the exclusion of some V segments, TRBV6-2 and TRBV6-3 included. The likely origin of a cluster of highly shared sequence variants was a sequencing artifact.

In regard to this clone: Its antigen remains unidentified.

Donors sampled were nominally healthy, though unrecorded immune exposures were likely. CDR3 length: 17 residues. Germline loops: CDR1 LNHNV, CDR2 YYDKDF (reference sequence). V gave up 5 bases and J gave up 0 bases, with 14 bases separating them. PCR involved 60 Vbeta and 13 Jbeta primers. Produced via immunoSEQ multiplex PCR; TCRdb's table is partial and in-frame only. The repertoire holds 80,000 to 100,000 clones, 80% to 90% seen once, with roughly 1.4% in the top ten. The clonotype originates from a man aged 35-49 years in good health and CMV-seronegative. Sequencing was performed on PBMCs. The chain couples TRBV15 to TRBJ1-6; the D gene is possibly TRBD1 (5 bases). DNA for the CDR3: TGTGCCACCAGCGTTTGGGGGGAAGGCTCCTATAATTCACCCCTCCACTTT. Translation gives CATSVWGEGSYNSPLHF.